This T cell receptor (beta chain) derives from a study of T cells in tuberculosis. V lost 6 bases, J lost 7 bases, and 15 bases lay in between. Germline loops: CDR1 MNHEY, CDR2 SMNVEV (reference sequence). This CDR3 spans 13 amino acids. Data came from immunoSEQ multiplex PCR; TCRdb stores just in-frame clones and leaves some out. The table has some 26,000 clones, approximately 90% seen once. This clonotype was sampled from a donor between 10 and 29 years old with latent tuberculosis or without tuberculosis infection. Some clones in this sample may be carry-over from other donors' samples. The sequenced sample consisted of PBMCs. The rearrangement uses TRBV27 and TRBJ1-2, with a tentative D call TRBD1 (5 bases). CDR3 nucleotide sequence: TGTGCCAGCAGAAAGGGGCCCCTGTCTGGCTACACCTTC. Its protein product is CASRKGPLSGYTF.